One sample yielded the 7 T cell receptor beta chains listed below, sequenced in a study of beta chain features in type 1 diabetes. Regarding the study as a whole: Type 1 diabetes patients had TCRB CDR3s that were shorter (moderately but significantly so) in all four CD4+ subsets.

Their antigens remain unidentified. Every isolated RNA sample was fully reverse transcribed, so sequencing captured expressed TCRB transcripts. Assay: immunoSEQ multiplex PCR; the TCRdb copy retains only in-frame clones and omits some. Of about 250,000 clones listed, around 9.9% are singletons. The sample taken for sequencing was naive CD4+ T cells from blood. The receptor source for this set is a man aged 30-40 years with type 1 diabetes.

This clone has just a few counts. The chain has TRBV2 and TRBJ2-1; TRBD2 agrees at 10 bases. Germline V gives CDR1 SNHLY, CDR2 FYNNEI. This CDR3 has 15 residues. Losses at the gene ends were 6 bases for V and 4 bases for J; bases not matched to a gene: 6. The CDR3 here is CASRRTSGAYNEQFF. The CDR3 DNA reads TGTGCCAGCAGGCGGACTAGCGGCGCGTACAATGAGCAGTTCTTC.

This clone was observed a few times. The gene calls are TRBV11-2 and TRBJ1-1; possible D gene TRBD1, 6 bases. Germline V CDR1 and CDR2: SGHAT, FQNNGV. Trimming stripped 6 bases from V and 1 base from J, with 24 bases between. The CDR3 covers 18 residues. The CDR3 bases are TGTGCCAGCAGTCAAATTCCTAACAGGGAGTTTGCGAACACTGAAGCTTTCTTT. It translates to CASSQIPNREFANTEAFF.

This clone was detected a few times. V usage is TRBV9 and J usage is TRBJ2-7; 9 bases are shared with TRBD1. Per the germline V gene, CDR1 is SGDLS and CDR2 is YYNGEE. The CDR3 runs 15 residues. V lost 2 bases, J lost 2 bases, and 5 bases stayed unmatched. CDR3 sequence (DNA): TGTGCCAGCAGCGTCTACGGGACAGGGACCTACGAGCAGTACTTC. As protein: CASSVYGTGTYEQYF.

The CDR3, as DNA: TGTGCCAGCAGCCCCTTGGGGAGGAGCTCTGGAAACACCATATATTTT. Its protein is CASSPLGRSSGNTIYF. J is TRBJ1-3 and V is TRBV9; D is uncertain. CDR1 and CDR2 from the germline V gene are SGDLS and YYNGEE. The V end was cut by 4 bases, the J end by 0 bases, with 14 bases between. CDR3 length: 16 residues.

This chain joins TRBV11-2 and TRBJ2-1; 11 positions match TRBD2. Germline CDR1 and CDR2: SGHAT and FQNNGV. The ends lost 5 bases at V and 6 bases at J; junction bases unmatched: 6. This CDR3 is 15 amino acids long. CDR3 sequence: CASSPGLAVGNEQFF. CDR3 nucleotide sequence: TGTGCCAGCAGCCCGGGACTAGCGGTTGGCAATGAGCAGTTCTTC.

The rearrangement uses TRBV27 and TRBJ2-3, with TRBD1 matching 9 bases. This CDR3 contains 14 residues. Per germline, CDR1 MNHEY and CDR2 SMNVEV (reference sequence). J gave up 4 bases and V 2 bases, and 1 base lay outside the gene matches. As DNA, the CDR3 is TGTGCCAGCAGTTTAAGGACAGGGGCAGATACGCAGTATTTT. This translates into CASSLRTGADTQYF.

There are a few counts of this clone. This CDR3 reads CASSLDLGQSYEQYF. In DNA, the CDR3 is TGTGCCAGCAGCTTAGACCTGGGACAGAGTTACGAGCAGTACTTC. V usage is TRBV7-2 and J usage is TRBJ2-7, with 7 nucleotides matching TRBD1. CDR3 length equals 15 residues. Trimming took 1 base from V and 4 from J; bases not matched to a gene: 7. CDR1 is SGHTA and CDR2 is FQGNSA in the germline V gene.